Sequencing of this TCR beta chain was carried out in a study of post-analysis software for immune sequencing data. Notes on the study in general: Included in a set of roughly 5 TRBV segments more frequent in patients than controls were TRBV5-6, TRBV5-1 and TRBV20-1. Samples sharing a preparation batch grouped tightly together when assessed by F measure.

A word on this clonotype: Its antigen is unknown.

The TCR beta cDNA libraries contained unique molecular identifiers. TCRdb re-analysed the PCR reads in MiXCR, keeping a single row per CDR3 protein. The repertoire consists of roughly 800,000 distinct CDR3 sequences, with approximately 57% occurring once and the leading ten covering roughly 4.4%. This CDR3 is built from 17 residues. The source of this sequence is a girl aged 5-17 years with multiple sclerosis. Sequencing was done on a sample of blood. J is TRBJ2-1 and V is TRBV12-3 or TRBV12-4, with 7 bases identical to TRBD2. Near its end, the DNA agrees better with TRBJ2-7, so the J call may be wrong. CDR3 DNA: TGTGCCAGCAGTCCGCCGCGGGGGTGGGGGTTATACAATGAGCAGTACTTC. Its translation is CASSPPRGWGLYNEQYF.